The clone carrying this TCR beta chain occurred many times. MiXCR, run by TCRdb on the 5' RACE reads, gives a single entry per CDR3 protein. The data contain 15,000 to 20,000 distinct CDR3 sequences, 20% to 25% of them singletons. This sample is drawn from a study of spatial heterogeneity in lung cancer. Whole-study context: Alpha-chain sequences were consistently detected less often than beta-chain sequences. Combinations of a unique TCR and a UMI were tallied in raw reads, and on average each appeared more than ten times.

Germline CDR1 LNHDA, CDR2 SQIVND (reference sequence). V gave up 3 bases and J gave up 9 bases, with 15 bases separating them. The CDR3 totals 14 residues. The sample's time point: sample taken at primary tumor resection. Unsorted whole RNA samples from tumor, nontumor lung or frozen PBMC were sequenced. Patients with untreated early-stage non-small cell lung cancer, numbering more than 55, were the donors. The V call is TRBV19, the J call TRBJ1-3, with no clear D. The sample was PBMCs, taken at surgery. The TCR comes from a female donor with early-stage non-small cell lung cancer. Here the CDR3 DNA reads TGTGCCAGTAGTATCTCAGCAAGATTGGGCACCATATATTTT. Its protein is CASSISARLGTIYF.